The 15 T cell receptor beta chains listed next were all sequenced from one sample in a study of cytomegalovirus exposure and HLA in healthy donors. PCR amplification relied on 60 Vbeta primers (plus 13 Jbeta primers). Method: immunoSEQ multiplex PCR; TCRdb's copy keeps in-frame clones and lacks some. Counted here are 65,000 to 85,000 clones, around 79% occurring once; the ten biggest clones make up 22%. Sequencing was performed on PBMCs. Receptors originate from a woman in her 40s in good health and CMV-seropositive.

CDR3 in DNA: TGTGCCAGCAGCTCTCAGGGACAGGGTTCCTACGAGCAGTACTTC. Translated, it gives CASSSQGQGSYEQYF. The rearrangement joins TRBV7-9 to TRBJ2-7; 9 bases are shared with TRBD1. This CDR3 spans 15 amino acids. J was trimmed by 1 base and V by 4 bases; bases with no gene match: 5. CDR1 is SEHNR, CDR2 FQNEAQ, per germline (reference sequence). Filled out from reference TRBV7-9 and TRBJ2-7, the complete variable domain reads DTGVSQNPRHKITKRGQNVTFRCDPISEHNRLYWYRQTLGQGPEFLTYFQNEAQLEKSRLLSDRFSAERPKGSFSTLEIQRTEQGDSAMYLCASSSQGQGSYEQYFGPGTRLTVT.

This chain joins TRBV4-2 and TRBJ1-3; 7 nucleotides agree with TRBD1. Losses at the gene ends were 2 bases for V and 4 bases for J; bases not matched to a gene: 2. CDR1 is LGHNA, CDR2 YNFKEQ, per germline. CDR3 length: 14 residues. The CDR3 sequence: CASSQTGAGNTIYF. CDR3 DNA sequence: TGTGCCAGCAGCCAAACAGGGGCCGGAAACACCATATATTTT.

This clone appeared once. The CDR3 reads CASSPATPRGVNNYGYTF. In DNA form, the CDR3 reads TGTGCCAGCTCACCCGCGACTCCACGGGGGGTAAACAACTATGGCTACACCTTC. The chain combines TRBV18 with TRBJ1-2; possible D gene TRBD1, 5 bases. V lost 3 bases and J lost 2, with 22 bases in between. CDR1 KGHSH and CDR2 LQKENI come from the germline V gene. The CDR3 is 18 amino acids.

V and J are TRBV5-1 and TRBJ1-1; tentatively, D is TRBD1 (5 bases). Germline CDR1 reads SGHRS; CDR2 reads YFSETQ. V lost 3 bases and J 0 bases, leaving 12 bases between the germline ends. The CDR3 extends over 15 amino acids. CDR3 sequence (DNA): TGCGCCAGCAGCTCCGGGACTGCTATGAACACTGAAGCTTTCTTT. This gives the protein CASSSGTAMNTEAFF.

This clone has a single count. The CDR3 is CASSFTSAYEQYF. CDR3 coding DNA: TGTGCCAGCAGCTTTACCTCGGCCTACGAGCAGTACTTC. This chain joins TRBV5-6 and TRBJ2-7; no clear D gene. CDR3 length equals 13 residues. Trimming pared 2 bases from V and 2 bases from J, leaving 8 bases between. The germline gives CDR1 SGHDT, CDR2 YYEEEE.

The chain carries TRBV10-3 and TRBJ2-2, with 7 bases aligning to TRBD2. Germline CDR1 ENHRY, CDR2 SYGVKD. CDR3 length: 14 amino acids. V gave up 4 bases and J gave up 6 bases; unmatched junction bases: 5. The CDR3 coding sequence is TGTGCCATCAGTGGAGGACTAGAGGCCGGGGAGCTGTTTTTT. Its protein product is CAISGGLEAGELFF.

CDR3 DNA sequence: TGCAGCGTTTTACAGGGGGCCCAAGAGCAGTTCTTC. It specifies CSVLQGAQEQFF. The chain carries TRBV29-1 and TRBJ2-1; 9 bases map to TRBD1. The CDR3 runs to 12 residues. With V trimmed by 5 bases and J by 10 bases, 6 bases remained unmatched. Looked up from germline, CDR1 is SQVTM and CDR2 is ANQGSEA.

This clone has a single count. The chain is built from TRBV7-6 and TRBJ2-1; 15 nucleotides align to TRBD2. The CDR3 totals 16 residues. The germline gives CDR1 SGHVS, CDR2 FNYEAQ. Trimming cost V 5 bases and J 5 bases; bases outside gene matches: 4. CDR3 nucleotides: TGTGCCAGCAGCGAGGGACTAGCGGGAGGTAACAATGAGCAGTTCTTC. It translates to CASSEGLAGGNNEQFF.

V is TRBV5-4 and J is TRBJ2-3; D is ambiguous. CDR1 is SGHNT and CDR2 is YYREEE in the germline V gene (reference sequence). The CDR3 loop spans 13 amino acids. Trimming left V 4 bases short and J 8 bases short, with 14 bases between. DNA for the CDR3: TGTGCCAGCAGCCCCCCCGTCTCCTCTACGCAGTATTTT. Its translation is CASSPPVSSTQYF.

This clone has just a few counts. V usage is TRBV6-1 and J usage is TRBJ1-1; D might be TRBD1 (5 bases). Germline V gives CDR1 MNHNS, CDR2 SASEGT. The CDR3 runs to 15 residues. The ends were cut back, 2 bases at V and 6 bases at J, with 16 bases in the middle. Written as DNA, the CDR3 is TGTGCCAGCAGTGAACTTCCAGATCAGGGCGCTGAAGCTTTCTTT. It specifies CASSELPDQGAEAFF.

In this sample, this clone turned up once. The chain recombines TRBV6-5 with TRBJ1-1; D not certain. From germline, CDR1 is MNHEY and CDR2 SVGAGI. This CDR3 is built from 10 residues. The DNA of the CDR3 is TGTGTCACGGGGTGGACTGAAGCTTTCTTT. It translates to CVTGWTEAFF.

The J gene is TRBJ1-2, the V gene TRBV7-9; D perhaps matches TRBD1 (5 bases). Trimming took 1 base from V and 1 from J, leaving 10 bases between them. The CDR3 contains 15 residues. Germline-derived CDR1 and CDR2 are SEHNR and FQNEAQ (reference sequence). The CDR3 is CASSLEVGVNYGYTF. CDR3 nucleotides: TGTGCCAGCAGCTTAGAAGTAGGGGTTAACTATGGCTACACCTTC. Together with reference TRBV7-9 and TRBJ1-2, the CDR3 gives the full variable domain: DTGVSQNPRHKITKRGQNVTFRCDPISEHNRLYWYRQTLGQGPEFLTYFQNEAQLEKSRLLSDRFSAERPKGSFSTLEIQRTEQGDSAMYLCASSLEVGVNYGYTFGSGTRLTVV.

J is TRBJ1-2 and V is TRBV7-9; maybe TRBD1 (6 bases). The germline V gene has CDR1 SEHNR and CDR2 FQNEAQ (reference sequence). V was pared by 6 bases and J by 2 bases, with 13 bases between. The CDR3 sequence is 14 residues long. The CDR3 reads CASSQGHGNYGYTF. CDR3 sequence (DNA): TGTGCCAGCAGTCAGGGACATGGAAACTATGGCTACACCTTC.

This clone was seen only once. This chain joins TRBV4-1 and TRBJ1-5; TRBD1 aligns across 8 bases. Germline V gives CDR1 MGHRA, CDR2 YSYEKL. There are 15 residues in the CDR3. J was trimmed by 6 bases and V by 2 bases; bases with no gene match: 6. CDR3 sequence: CASSQNPGTGQPQHF. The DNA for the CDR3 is TGCGCCAGCAGCCAAAATCCGGGGACAGGTCAGCCCCAGCATTTT.

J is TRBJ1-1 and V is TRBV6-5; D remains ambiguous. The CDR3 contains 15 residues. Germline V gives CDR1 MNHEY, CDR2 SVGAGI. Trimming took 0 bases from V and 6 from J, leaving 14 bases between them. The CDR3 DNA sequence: TGTGCCAGCAGTTACTCCGGGAACCGTGGTCCTGAAGCTTTCTTT. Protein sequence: CASSYSGNRGPEAFF.